What follows describes a single TCR beta chain. Antigen specificity is unknown. This sample is part of a study of T cell responses to AZD1222 COVID-19 vaccine. Generated by immunoSEQ multiplex PCR, the TCRdb table keeps only in-frame clones and is missing some. This table has 100,000 to 150,000 clones, around 94% appearing once. Points from the study as a whole: The donor group comprised mostly white British people and more females; the analysis possibly underestimated clonal diversity.

Trimming stripped 5 bases from V and 2 bases from J, with 15 bases between. This CDR3 spans 15 amino acids. Germline CDR1 and CDR2: LNHDA and SQIVND (reference sequence). The TCR originated in an adult in good health. The V call is TRBV19, the J call TRBJ1-1; possible D gene TRBD1, 5 bases. The sample in question was peripheral blood, obtained on day 0 of AZD1222 vaccination. The CDR3 loop reads CASSLGAGVNTEAFF. The CDR3 DNA is TGTGCCAGTAGTCTCGGAGCGGGGGTCAACACTGAAGCTTTCTTT.